Listed here are 2 T cell receptor beta chains from one sample, sequenced in a study of cytomegalovirus exposure and HLA in healthy donors. Both 60 Vbeta primers and 13 Jbeta primers went into the PCR. Assay used: immunoSEQ multiplex PCR; TCRdb lists only in-frame clones, some missing. The table has some 160,000 clones, 60% to 80% seen once. Sequencing was done on a sample of PBMCs. These receptors were collected from a woman in her 30s in good health and CMV-seronegative.

The chain carries TRBV19 and TRBJ1-1; D remains ambiguous. There are 15 residues in the CDR3. From germline, CDR1 is LNHDA and CDR2 SQIVND (reference sequence). V lost 1 base and J 3 bases, leaving 12 bases between the germline ends. The CDR3 sequence is CASSIGGGGDTEAFF. The CDR3 region has the DNA TGTGCCAGTAGTATAGGAGGAGGTGGGGACACTGAAGCTTTCTTT. Full variable domain (missing parts from reference TRBV19 and TRBJ1-1): DGGITQSPKYLFRKEGQNVTLSCEQNLNHDAMYWYRQDPGQGLRLIYYSQIVNDFQKGDIAEGYSVSREKKESFPLTVTSAQKNPTAFYLCASSIGGGGDTEAFFGQGTRLTVV.

A few counts support this clone. The V and J genes are TRBV5-1 and TRBJ1-1; 7 bases fit TRBD1. Germline V gene lookup returns CDR1 SGHRS and CDR2 YFSETQ. Losses at the gene ends were 4 bases for V and 1 base for J; bases not matched to a gene: 13. The CDR3 extends over 17 amino acids. The CDR3 loop reads CASSPAGGRGANTEAFF. In DNA, the CDR3 is TGCGCCAGCAGCCCCGCAGGGGGGAGAGGGGCGAACACTGAAGCTTTCTTT. Variable domain in full (rest from reference TRBV5-1 and TRBJ1-1): KAGVTQTPRYLIKTRGQQVTLSCSPISGHRSVSWYQQTPGQGLQFLFEYFSETQRNKGNFPGRFSGRQFSNSRSEMNVSTLELGDSALYLCASSPAGGRGANTEAFFGQGTRLTVV.